This entry lists 32 T cell receptor beta chains sequenced from one sample in a study of OX40 agonist ivuxolimab in advanced cancers. The data were produced by immunoSEQ multiplex PCR, yet TCRdb's version contains in-frame clones alone and is incomplete. This table has 65,000 or so clones, nearly 90% appearing once. The sequencing used CD4+ or CD8+ T cells sorted from blood, collected in a trial of the OX40 agonist ivuxolimab. These receptors all stem from an adult with an advanced solid tumor such as melanoma, head and neck, liver or kidney cancer.

V gene TRBV27 combines with J gene TRBJ1-2, with 7 positions matching TRBD1. Germline V gene sequence: CDR1 MNHEY, CDR2 SMNVEV (reference sequence). Trimming at V came to 5 bases and at J to 7 bases, leaving 4 bases not matched to a gene. The CDR3 has 12 amino acids. The CDR3 DNA follows: TGTGCCAGCAGTCGACAGGGCGGTGGCTACACCTTC. Its protein is CASSRQGGGYTF.

The chain has TRBV27 and TRBJ2-5; D is perhaps TRBD1 (6 bases). Per germline, CDR1 MNHEY and CDR2 SMNVEV (reference sequence). This CDR3 is built from 13 residues. V lost 6 bases and J 1 base, leaving 9 bases between the germline ends. For the CDR3, the DNA is TGTGCCAGCAGGACAGGAACCCAAGAGACCCAGTACTTC. Translation gives CASRTGTQETQYF.

This clone was counted once. The chain is built from TRBV28 and TRBJ1-2; D is unclear. Germline loops: CDR1 MDHEN, CDR2 SYDVKM. Deletions cut 5 bases from V and 5 bases from J, with 6 bases between. The CDR3 runs 11 residues. CDR3 amino acids: CASSGPYGYTF. The DNA for the CDR3 is TGTGCCAGCAGTGGACCATATGGCTACACCTTC.

V usage is TRBV9 and J usage is TRBJ2-7; maybe TRBD1 (5 bases). V shed 4 bases and J shed 1 base, with 12 bases lying between them. CDR1 and CDR2 (germline): SGDLS, YYNGEE. CDR3 length: 14 residues. The CDR3 region is CASSPPTASYEQYF. CDR3 DNA sequence: TGTGCCAGCAGCCCACCGACAGCTTCCTACGAGCAGTACTTC.

This clone was seen a single time. The chain links TRBV19 to TRBJ2-1; a possible D gene is TRBD1 (6 bases). CDR3 length equals 15 residues. Germline-derived CDR1 and CDR2 are LNHDA and SQIVND (reference sequence). V dropped 6 bases and J dropped 8 bases, with 20 bases sitting between them. The CDR3 protein is CASRSWGPRSHEQFF. CDR3 coding DNA: TGTGCCAGTAGATCCTGGGGGCCTAGAAGCCATGAGCAGTTCTTC.

This clone was found a few times. V is TRBV6-1 and J is TRBJ1-2, with D perhaps TRBD1 (5 bases). The CDR3 extends over 11 amino acids. Trimming removed 6 bases at V and 11 bases at J, with 13 bases between. Germline lookup yields CDR1 MNHNS and CDR2 SASEGT. The CDR3 nucleotides are TGTGCCAGCAGAGGGGACCGGGATTACACCTTC. Translation gives CASRGDRDYTF.

This chain connects TRBV28 to TRBJ2-3; perhaps TRBD2 as D (5 bases). Germline V gene data show CDR1 as MDHEN and CDR2 as SYDVKM. The CDR3 consists of 13 residues. The V end was cut by 7 bases, the J end by 3 bases, with 11 bases between. DNA of the CDR3: TGTGCCAGCAACCTGGGAGTTACAGATACGCAGTATTTT. Translated, it gives CASNLGVTDTQYF.

J is TRBJ2-7 and V is TRBV10-3, with D maybe TRBD1 (6 bases). Trimming left V 6 bases short and J 2 bases short, with 11 bases between. The CDR3 has 13 amino acids. The V gene's germline CDR1 is ENHRY and CDR2 SYGVKD. In DNA form, the CDR3 reads TGTGCCATCAGCCTTCGACAGGCCTACGAGCAGTACTTC. It translates to CAISLRQAYEQYF.

The chain recombines TRBV7-3 with TRBJ2-1, with 12 bases lining up with TRBD1. The length of the CDR3 is 17 residues. Germline CDR1 reads SGHTA; CDR2 reads FQGTGA. V was pared by 5 bases and J by 12 bases, with 17 bases of the junction left unmatched. Written as DNA, the CDR3 is TGTGCCAGCAGCATGGCCGGGACAGGGGGCACGAAGGGCCGGCAGTTCTTC. Its translation: CASSMAGTGGTKGRQFF.

The chain joins TRBV7-3 to TRBJ1-6, with TRBD1 as a possible D gene (6 bases). In germline, CDR1 is SGHTA, CDR2 FQGTGA. V lost 5 bases and J 8 bases, leaving 19 bases between the germline ends. This CDR3 region has 16 residues. The CDR3, as DNA: TGTGCCAGCAGCCTCGGCCCCAGGGGTTCAGATTCACCCCTCCACTTT. This translates into CASSLGPRGSDSPLHF.

The chain is built from TRBV18 and TRBJ2-7; D gene unclear. Per germline, CDR1 KGHSH and CDR2 LQKENI. V was cut by 2 bases and J by 6 bases, with 11 bases left in between. The CDR3 length is 13 residues. The CDR3 reads CASSPGVGVEQYF. CDR3 bases: TGTGCCAGCTCACCAGGGGTCGGAGTCGAGCAGTACTTC.

CDR3: CASRGRVPWGYTF. The DNA for the CDR3 is TGTGCCAGCAGAGGAAGGGTACCTTGGGGCTACACCTTC. This rearrangement joins TRBV2 to TRBJ1-2; D not resolved. Germline lookup yields CDR1 SNHLY and CDR2 FYNNEI. V was cut by 6 bases and J by 8 bases, with 16 bases left in between. This CDR3 contains 13 residues.

J is TRBJ1-2 and V is TRBV6-5, with D perhaps matching TRBD1 (6 bases). The germline gives CDR1 MNHEY, CDR2 SVGAGI. The length of the CDR3 is 12 residues. V was shortened by 5 bases and J by 5 bases, with 9 bases between the two germline ends. The CDR3 here is CASSGRGYGYTF. CDR3 sequence (DNA): TGTGCCAGCAGTGGCAGGGGATATGGCTACACCTTC.

This clone was observed a single time. The J gene is TRBJ2-7, the V gene TRBV2; D is possibly TRBD1 (6 bases). Looked up from germline, CDR1 is SNHLY and CDR2 is FYNNEI. Trimming stripped 3 bases from V and 0 bases from J, with 12 bases between. The CDR3 length is 15 residues. CDR3 sequence: CASSDGRGISYEQYF. The DNA for the CDR3 is TGTGCCAGCAGTGACGGCAGGGGAATCTCCTACGAGCAGTACTTC.

In the case of this clone: Other DNA sequences of this sample code for an identical CDR3. The chain joins TRBV5-8 to TRBJ2-3; no definite D call. The germline V and J ends were trimmed by 0 bases and 2 bases, with 7 bases remaining between them. Germline values: CDR1 SGHTS, CDR2 YDEGEE. The CDR3 contains 14 residues. In DNA, the CDR3 is TGTGCCAGCAGCTTGGCTCAGGACACAGATACGCAGTATTTT. This encodes CASSLAQDTDTQYF.

The chain recombines TRBV7-9 with TRBJ1-4; D is ambiguous. Trimming took off 1 base at V and 5 bases at J, with 11 bases between the two ends. The CDR3 runs to 15 residues. Germline V gene sequence: CDR1 SEHNR, CDR2 FQNEAQ (reference sequence). CDR3: CASSLGADLNEKLFF. Written as DNA, the CDR3 is TGTGCCAGCAGCTTAGGCGCGGACCTCAATGAAAAACTGTTTTTT.

The rearrangement joins TRBV6-5 to TRBJ1-1; 10 nucleotides line up with TRBD1. The CDR3 runs 13 residues. Germline lookup yields CDR1 MNHEY and CDR2 SVGAGI. Trimming took 6 bases from V and 7 from J; bases not matched to a gene: 5. CDR3 nucleotides: TGTGCCAGCAGGTCGTGGACAGGGGGTGAAGCTTTCTTT. This translates into CASRSWTGGEAFF.

The sample holds one count of this clone. The chain uses TRBV10-2 and TRBJ2-7; no reliable D call. The V gene's germline CDR1 is WSHSY and CDR2 SAAADI. Trimming pared 3 bases from V and 7 bases from J, leaving 10 bases between. The CDR3 is 12 residues long. CDR3 protein: CASSDRVQEQYF. The DNA for the CDR3 is TGCGCCAGCAGTGATAGGGTTCAGGAGCAGTACTTC.

The rearrangement uses TRBV28 and TRBJ1-6; no reliable D call. With 2 bases removed from V and 7 bases from J, the gap between germline ends came to 12 bases. This CDR3 comprises 15 residues. From germline, CDR1 is MDHEN and CDR2 SYDVKM. For the CDR3, the DNA is TGTGCCAGCAGTTTACCCCCCGGTTTGAATTCACCCCTCCACTTT. This encodes CASSLPPGLNSPLHF.

The chain has TRBV4-2 and TRBJ2-1; 14 bases align to TRBD2. CDR1 LGHNA and CDR2 YNFKEQ come from the germline V gene. Trimming at V came to 4 bases and at J to 0 bases, leaving 11 bases not matched to a gene. The CDR3 runs 20 residues. DNA of the CDR3: TGTGCCAGCAGCCGGTCGGTTGGGACTAGCGGGGGAAGCTCCTACAATGAGCAGTTCTTC. Its translation: CASSRSVGTSGGSSYNEQFF.

The rearrangement joins TRBV7-2 to TRBJ1-4; TRBD1 might be the D (5 bases). Between the trimmed V and J ends, which lost 6 bases and 0 bases, there was a span of 11 bases. Germline loops: CDR1 SGHTA, CDR2 FQGNSA. The CDR3 runs to 15 residues. CDR3 DNA: TGTGCCAGCAGTCTCCAGGGTGCAACTAATGAAAAACTGTTTTTT. Translated: CASSLQGATNEKLFF.

This clone showed up just once. The CDR3 coding sequence is TGTGCCAGTAGGCGACAGGGGGCGACCGGGGAGCTGTTTTTT. Amino acids: CASRRQGATGELFF. The J gene is TRBJ2-2, the V gene TRBV19, with 10 bases that match TRBD1. The V gene end was trimmed by 6 bases and the J gene end by 5 bases; junction bases not matched to a gene: 3. The CDR3 contains 14 residues. CDR1 and CDR2 from the germline V gene are LNHDA and SQIVND (reference sequence).

The CDR3 reads CASSYDRSSYEQYF. The CDR3 nucleotides read TGTGCCAGCAGTTACGACAGATCTTCCTACGAGCAGTACTTC. The chain recombines TRBV28 with TRBJ2-7; TRBD1 is a possible D gene (5 bases). Trimming shortened V by 4 bases and J by 1 base, and 11 bases separated the two germline ends. From germline, CDR1 is MDHEN and CDR2 SYDVKM. CDR3 length: 14 amino acids.

The rearrangement uses TRBV27 and TRBJ1-1, with D perhaps TRBD1 (5 bases). Deletions cut 8 bases from V and 2 bases from J, with 12 bases between. Germline V CDR1 and CDR2: MNHEY, SMNVEV (reference sequence). CDR3 length equals 13 residues. The CDR3 protein is CASRTTGNTEAFF. In DNA, the CDR3 is TGTGCCAGCCGAACTACAGGAAACACTGAAGCTTTCTTT.

The chain combines TRBV9 with TRBJ2-2; 7 bases are shared with TRBD1. The ends lost 4 bases at V and 0 bases at J; junction bases unmatched: 9. The CDR3 length is 17 residues. Germline values: CDR1 SGDLS, CDR2 YYNGEE. CDR3 bases: TGTGCCAGCAGCATTTCCATAGGGACAGCGAACACCGGGGAGCTGTTTTTT. As protein: CASSISIGTANTGELFF.

V is TRBV5-4 and J is TRBJ1-3; no clear D. Germline V gene sequence: CDR1 SGHNT, CDR2 YYREEE (reference sequence). The length of the CDR3 is 13 residues. The V end was cut by 0 bases, the J end by 4 bases, with 5 bases between. The CDR3 bases are TGTGCCAGCAGCTTGGAACAGGGAAACACCATATATTTT. It translates to CASSLEQGNTIYF.

In this sample, this clone turned up a few times. The gene calls are TRBV7-9 and TRBJ1-1; TRBD1 might be the D (5 bases). CDR1 is SEHNR and CDR2 is FQNEAQ in the germline V gene (reference sequence). CDR3 length: 15 amino acids. V lost 3 bases to trimming and J lost 3 bases, with 14 bases between them. The CDR3 reads CASSFAGGGDTEAFF. For the CDR3, the DNA is TGTGCCAGCAGCTTCGCGGGGGGAGGGGACACTGAAGCTTTCTTT. Using reference TRBV7-9 and TRBJ1-1 for the parts outside the CDR3, the full variable domain is DTGVSQNPRHKITKRGQNVTFRCDPISEHNRLYWYRQTLGQGPEFLTYFQNEAQLEKSRLLSDRFSAERPKGSFSTLEIQRTEQGDSAMYLCASSFAGGGDTEAFFGQGTRLTVV.

The chain couples TRBV7-9 to TRBJ1-4, with no clear D. Trimming removed 4 bases from V and 3 bases from J, with 9 bases in between. This CDR3 is 14 amino acids long. Germline-derived CDR1 and CDR2 are SEHNR and FQNEAQ (reference sequence). The CDR3 is CASSYNSANEKLFF. The CDR3 DNA follows: TGTGCCAGCAGCTACAACAGTGCTAATGAAAAACTGTTTTTT.

This rearrangement joins TRBV14 to TRBJ2-1; D unresolved. Germline V gene lookup returns CDR1 SGHDN and CDR2 FVKESK. The CDR3 contains 16 residues. Trimming took off 3 bases at V and 3 bases at J, with 15 bases between the two ends. CDR3: CASSQISFWGYNEQFF. In DNA form, the CDR3 reads TGTGCCAGCAGCCAGATCAGTTTCTGGGGCTACAATGAGCAGTTCTTC.

Only a few counts were recorded for this clone. This sequence joins TRBV11-2 and TRBJ2-2; D uncertain. The germline V gene has CDR1 SGHAT and CDR2 FQNNGV. Trimming stripped 5 bases from V and 2 bases from J, with 12 bases between. CDR3 length equals 15 residues. In DNA, the CDR3 is TGTGCCAGCAGCCCAACACGGGTTAACACCGGGGAGCTGTTTTTT. It encodes CASSPTRVNTGELFF.

The count of this clone is one. The CDR3 DNA is TGTGCCAGCAGCTTAAATTCCGGGACCACTGAAGCTTTCTTT. Its protein is CASSLNSGTTEAFF. The J gene is TRBJ1-1, the V gene TRBV7-2; D perhaps matches TRBD1 (5 bases). With 2 bases removed from V and 4 bases from J, the gap between germline ends came to 11 bases. CDR3 size: 14 residues. Germline-derived CDR1 and CDR2 are SGHTA and FQGNSA.

The CDR3 loop reads CASGEDRSSYNEQFF. The CDR3 DNA follows: TGTGCCAGCGGCGAGGACAGGAGCTCCTACAATGAGCAGTTCTTC. The rearrangement links TRBV7-2 to TRBJ2-1; 7 positions agree with TRBD1. Germline lookup yields CDR1 SGHTA and CDR2 FQGNSA. V dropped 8 bases and J dropped 0; count of bases not matched to a gene: 7. The CDR3 contains 15 residues.